These 5 T cell receptor beta chains were sequenced from one sample in a study of vaccination effects on CD4 cells after COVID-19. Antigens of these TCRs are unknown. CD4+ T cells were isolated after less than 12 days of culture. TCRdb keeps only in-frame clones here, not all; method: immunoSEQ multiplex PCR. The table lists 50,000 or so clones, over 50% of them singletons. Sequenced material: CD4+ T cells from PBMCs cultured without peptide, taken before COVID-19 vaccination. The origin of the receptors is a human donor who received a COVID-19 vaccine.

This clone has a handful of counts. The rearrangement links TRBV11-2 to TRBJ2-1; D is unclear. The CDR3 consists of 14 residues. V lost 2 bases and J 6 bases, leaving 11 bases between the germline ends. Germline V gene sequence: CDR1 SGHAT, CDR2 FQNNGV. The CDR3 DNA follows: TGTGCCAGCAGCTTATTTAGGCCGGCCAATGAGCAGTTCTTC. It specifies CASSLFRPANEQFF.

This chain uses TRBV3-1 (or the pseudogene TRBV3-2) with TRBJ2-3; TRBD2 is a possible D gene (5 bases). Germline V gene lookup returns CDR1 LGHDT and CDR2 YNNKEL (reference sequence). Trimming cost V 5 bases and J 0 bases, with 15 bases left between them. The CDR3 extends over 16 amino acids. CDR3 DNA sequence: TGTGCCAGCAGCAACCGCCCCGGGAAGAGCACAGATACGCAGTATTTT. As protein: CASSNRPGKSTDTQYF.

This clone occurred a few times. The V gene is TRBV2, the J gene TRBJ1-4; D gene unclear. Trimming stripped 6 bases from V and 7 bases from J, with 6 bases between. Germline V CDR1 and CDR2: SNHLY, FYNNEI. This CDR3 spans 11 amino acids. The CDR3 DNA sequence: TGTGCCAGCAGACGAATTGAAAAACTGTTTTTT. Its translation is CASRRIEKLFF.

The chain has TRBV11-2 and TRBJ2-5; D is undetermined. This CDR3 has 13 residues. V shed 2 bases and J shed 7 bases, with 11 bases lying between them. In germline, CDR1 is SGHAT, CDR2 FQNNGV. This CDR3 reads CASSLTARGTQYF. CDR3 DNA sequence: TGTGCCAGCAGCTTAACAGCTCGCGGGACCCAGTACTTC.

The chain employs TRBV4-2 and TRBJ2-1; 7 nucleotides match TRBD2. CDR3 length: 17 amino acids. Germline V CDR1 and CDR2: LGHNA, YNFKEQ. V was clipped by 0 bases and J by 4 bases; unmatched bases: 9. In nucleotides, the CDR3 is TGTGCCAGCAGCCAAGATCGGCGGGGGACCCCATACAATGAGCAGTTCTTC. It yields the protein CASSQDRRGTPYNEQFF.